The 21 T cell receptor beta chains presented below share a single source sample, sequenced in a study of T cell responses to AZD1222 COVID-19 vaccine. Produced via immunoSEQ multiplex PCR; TCRdb's table is partial and in-frame only. Of under 130,000 clones listed, over 75% are singletons. This sample comprised peripheral blood, obtained on day 0 of AZD1222 vaccination. These receptor sequences come from an adult in good health.

CDR3 residues: CASTTGTDPLRAFF. As DNA, the CDR3 is TGTGCCAGCACAACCGGGACAGACCCCCTGCGGGCTTTCTTT. The chain recombines TRBV19 with TRBJ1-1, with 7 bases lining up with TRBD1. Germline-derived CDR1 and CDR2 are LNHDA and SQIVND (reference sequence). V gave up 9 bases and J gave up 11 bases; unmatched junction bases: 18. The length of the CDR3 is 14 residues.

The rearrangement links TRBV11-3 to TRBJ2-3; TRBD2 is a possible D gene (5 bases). Per the germline V gene, CDR1 is SGHNT and CDR2 is YENEEA. This CDR3 is built from 15 residues. V lost 5 bases to trimming and J lost 4 bases, with 16 bases between them. The CDR3 DNA follows: TGTGCCAGCAGCCCTGGCCGGATGAGGGCAGATACGCAGTATTTT. Protein sequence: CASSPGRMRADTQYF.

J is TRBJ1-4 and V is TRBV3-1 (or the pseudogene TRBV3-2); TRBD1 might be the D (5 bases). The CDR3 runs to 16 residues. The germline V and J ends were trimmed by 1 base and 3 bases, with 12 bases remaining between them. CDR1 and CDR2 (germline): LGHDT, YNNKEL (reference sequence). CDR3 residues: CASSQVGGAPNEKLFF. CDR3 sequence (DNA): TGTGCCAGCAGCCAAGTGGGAGGGGCGCCTAATGAAAAACTGTTTTTT.

The chain has TRBV5-1 and TRBJ2-7; D is possibly TRBD2 (6 bases). Germline V lookup: CDR1 SGHRS, CDR2 YFSETQ. This CDR3 spans 12 amino acids. The V and J ends lost 2 bases and 7 bases respectively, with 10 bases between them. The CDR3 region is CASSFAEGEQYF. CDR3 DNA: TGCGCCAGCAGCTTCGCGGAGGGTGAGCAGTACTTC.

The chain combines TRBV27 with TRBJ1-1; a weak D match, TRBD1 (5 bases). The V gene's germline CDR1 is MNHEY and CDR2 SMNVEV (reference sequence). V shed 7 bases and J shed 4 bases, with 16 bases lying between them. CDR3 length: 14 amino acids. Here the CDR3 DNA reads TGTGCCAGCACTCCCGGAGGGGTAAGCACTGAAGCTTTCTTT. Its protein product is CASTPGGVSTEAFF.

This chain links TRBV29-1 with TRBJ1-1; D ambiguous. With 7 bases removed from V and 1 base from J, the gap between germline ends came to 4 bases. Germline lookup yields CDR1 SQVTM and CDR2 ANQGSEA. The CDR3 consists of 10 residues. Here the CDR3 reads CSGQNTEAFF. The DNA for the CDR3 is TGCAGCGGGCAGAACACTGAAGCTTTCTTT.

This clone was seen a single time. This chain connects TRBV5-6 to TRBJ1-6, with unresolved D. The CDR3 runs 15 residues. With 1 base removed from V and 5 bases from J, the gap between germline ends came to 10 bases. CDR1 is SGHDT, CDR2 YYEEEE, per germline. Here the CDR3 reads CASSLTADNNSPLHF. DNA of the CDR3: TGTGCCAGCAGCTTGACGGCAGATAATAATTCACCCCTCCACTTT.

This clone was observed a single time. The chain joins TRBV19 to TRBJ1-1; no clear D. With 3 bases removed from V and 10 bases from J, the gap between germline ends came to 15 bases. Germline lookup yields CDR1 LNHDA and CDR2 SQIVND (reference sequence). The CDR3 covers 13 residues. The CDR3 sequence is CASSMSGNRGAFF. The CDR3 DNA reads as TGTGCCAGTAGTATGTCGGGCAACCGAGGAGCTTTCTTT.

This clone was recorded a few times. The chain uses TRBV9 and TRBJ2-5, with D unclear. Per the germline V gene, CDR1 is SGDLS and CDR2 is YYNGEE. The V and J ends lost 0 bases and 4 bases respectively, with 16 bases between them. CDR3 size: 16 residues. For the CDR3, the DNA is TGTGCCAGCAGCGTAGGTGGGGAAAGTCGTACAGAGACCCAGTACTTC. Its translation: CASSVGGESRTETQYF.

In its sample, this clone was seen a few times. The chain recombines TRBV6-2 or TRBV6-3 with TRBJ1-5, with 9 bases matching TRBD1. The CDR3 sequence is 14 residues long. V lost 3 bases and J lost 6; bases outside the gene matches: 3. Germline V lookup: CDR1 MNHEY, CDR2 SVGEGT. CDR3 region: CASSYGDRVQPQHF. In nucleotides, the CDR3 is TGTGCCAGCAGTTATGGGGACAGGGTTCAGCCCCAGCATTTT.

V usage is TRBV24-1 and J usage is TRBJ2-3; 10 bases agree with TRBD2. Looked up from germline, CDR1 is KGHDR and CDR2 is SFDVKD. V lost 5 bases to trimming and J lost 2 bases; unmatched junction nucleotides: 3. This CDR3 contains 15 residues. Here the CDR3 reads CATSATSGPTDTQYF. CDR3 DNA sequence: TGTGCCACCAGTGCGACTAGCGGGCCCACAGATACGCAGTATTTT.

V usage is TRBV7-2 and J usage is TRBJ1-5, with D maybe TRBD1 (5 bases). There are 15 residues in the CDR3. Germline CDR1 SGHTA, CDR2 FQGNSA. V lost 5 bases, J lost 0 bases, and 11 bases lay in between. The CDR3 region has the DNA TGTGCCAGCAGCCCCAGGGTGAATAGCAATCAGCCCCAGCATTTT. This translates into CASSPRVNSNQPQHF.

The chain recombines TRBV5-4 with TRBJ1-5; D not resolved. This CDR3 spans 13 amino acids. V lost 0 bases to trimming and J lost 1 base, with 2 bases between them. Germline CDR1 and CDR2: SGHNT and YYREEE (reference sequence). The CDR3 DNA reads as TGTGCCAGCAGCTTGGGCAGCAATCAGCCCCAGCATTTT. Its protein is CASSLGSNQPQHF.

The chain couples TRBV3-1 (or the pseudogene TRBV3-2) to TRBJ2-1; 7 positions agree with TRBD1. The V and J ends lost 4 bases and 0 bases, in that order; junction bases with no gene match: 6. The length of the CDR3 is 16 residues. CDR1 and CDR2 (germline): LGHDT, YNNKEL (reference sequence). The CDR3 is CASSPRQGSSYNEQFF. The CDR3 region has the DNA TGTGCCAGCAGCCCACGACAGGGAAGCTCCTACAATGAGCAGTTCTTC.

The chain couples TRBV13 to TRBJ1-1; no reliable D call. There are 13 residues in the CDR3. V gave up 2 bases and J gave up 1 base, with 5 bases separating them. Looked up from germline, CDR1 is PRHDT and CDR2 is FYEKMQ (reference sequence). The CDR3 DNA follows: TGTGCCAGCAGCTTAATGAGGAACACTGAAGCTTTCTTT. Amino acids: CASSLMRNTEAFF.

This chain links TRBV10-1 with TRBJ2-5; unclear D gene. Germline CDR1 WNHNN, CDR2 SYGVQD (reference sequence). The V end lost 2 bases, the J end lost 3 bases, and 10 bases lay between the germline ends. CDR3 length: 14 amino acids. The CDR3 region is CASSEGKGKETQYF. The CDR3 bases are TGCGCCAGCAGTGAGGGCAAAGGAAAAGAGACCCAGTACTTC.

Only one count was recorded for this clone. The chain joins TRBV9 to TRBJ2-2; 11 bases fit TRBD2. V dropped 3 bases and J dropped 8; count of bases not matched to a gene: 6. This CDR3 has 15 residues. Germline V gene data show CDR1 as SGDLS and CDR2 as YYNGEE. CDR3 DNA sequence: TGTGCCAGCAGCGAGACTAGCGGGATATCGGGGGAGCTGTTTTTT. Protein: CASSETSGISGELFF.

Here the CDR3 reads CASSLAGSSYNEQFF. CDR3 in DNA: TGTGCCAGCAGTTTAGCGGGATCCTCCTACAATGAGCAGTTCTTC. The chain has TRBV27 and TRBJ2-1; D is possibly TRBD2 (6 bases). Germline CDR1 and CDR2: MNHEY and SMNVEV (reference sequence). The CDR3 covers 15 residues. Deletions cut 2 bases from V and 0 bases from J, with 8 bases between.

This chain links TRBV7-9 with TRBJ2-2; no firm D call. V lost 5 bases to trimming and J lost 2 bases, with 6 bases between them. Looked up from germline, CDR1 is SEHNR and CDR2 is FQNEAQ (reference sequence). CDR3 size: 13 residues. CDR3 loop: CASSIYNTGELFF. In nucleotides, the CDR3 is TGTGCCAGCAGCATATACAACACCGGGGAGCTGTTTTTT.

The V call is TRBV15, the J call TRBJ2-3; maybe TRBD2 (6 bases). Germline lookup yields CDR1 LNHNV and CDR2 YYDKDF (reference sequence). V was shortened by 6 bases and J by 0 bases, with 13 bases between the two germline ends. This CDR3 is 15 amino acids long. The CDR3 spells CATSPGGTSTDTQYF. The CDR3 region has the DNA TGTGCCACCAGTCCCGGGGGTACGAGCACAGATACGCAGTATTTT.

The CDR3 region is CASSLFSLQSTDTQYF. CDR3 coding DNA: TGTGCCAGCAGTTTATTTAGTTTACAGAGCACAGATACGCAGTATTTT. The V call is TRBV27, the J call TRBJ2-3; D call uncertain. The ends were cut back, 1 base at V and 0 bases at J, with 11 bases in the middle. Looked up from germline, CDR1 is MNHEY and CDR2 is SMNVEV (reference sequence). The CDR3 loop spans 16 amino acids.